The following is a T cell receptor beta chain sequence with its context. Its antigen is unidentified. This specimen comes from a study of early T cells in non-severe SARS-CoV-2 infection. Study at large: Chains were not paired, and sequencing was done on bulk RNA from unsorted whole blood.

Unique molecular identifiers tagged individual cDNA molecules. Using its own MiXCR run on the 5' RACE reads, TCRdb lists one record per CDR3 protein. The sample includes some 70,000 distinct CDR3 sequences, roughly 9.4% of them seen just once. Study results and caveats: Anti-spike CD8 responses were favored by VDJdb matching, which missed private and CD4 specificities.

This CDR3 region has 14 residues. V shed 7 bases, J shed 1 base, and the junction held 6 bases outside the gene matches. CDR1 and CDR2 from the germline V gene are DFQATT and SNEGSKA (reference sequence). The specimen sequenced was whole blood. This sequence joins TRBV20-1 and TRBJ1-1, with TRBD1 matching over 10 bases. The origin of this receptor is an adult who was a healthcare worker with PCR-confirmed SARS-CoV-2 infection or an uninfected control (not recorded which). CDR3 sequence: CSVGQGLGNTEAFF. In DNA, the CDR3 is TGCAGTGTGGGACAGGGGTTGGGGAACACTGAAGCTTTCTTT.